Below, 14 T cell receptor beta chains from the same sample are listed, as sequenced in a study of naive and memory T cell subsets. Notes on the study in general: Possibly reflecting memory cells re-expressing CD45RA, a few larger clonotypes occurred in naive repertoires, especially CD8.

The beta constant-region primer was an equimolar mix of two oligonucleotides covering TRBC1 and TRBC2. The ligated cDNA underwent four PCR rounds using SP2 and nested alpha and beta constant-region primers. Using its own MiXCR run on the UMI-ligation and nested PCR reads, TCRdb lists one record per CDR3 protein. Of roughly 100,000 distinct CDR3 sequences detected, approximately 11% appear once; the ten largest clones hold more than 0.11%. No antigen has been identified for these receptors. Sequencing was carried out using naive CD4+ T cells from blood. All receptors derive from a human donor in good health.

This clonotype was found a few times. The rearrangement links TRBV10-3 to TRBJ2-3; 7 bases align to TRBD2. Germline CDR1 and CDR2: ENHRY and SYGVKD. V was pared by 7 bases and J by 2 bases, with 9 bases of the junction left unmatched. The CDR3 has 15 amino acids. The CDR3 loop is CAINWPSGHTDTQYF. The CDR3 region has the DNA TGTGCCATCAATTGGCCTAGCGGACACACAGATACGCAGTATTTT.

This clonotype occurred many times. CDR3 region: CATSDAGLAVTDTQYF. CDR3 nucleotide sequence: TGTGCCACCAGTGACGCCGGACTAGCGGTCACAGATACGCAGTATTTT. The V and J genes are TRBV24-1 and TRBJ2-3, with 10 bases that match TRBD2. Germline trimming cut 4 bases from V and 2 bases from J; bases unmatched to any gene: 5. The germline V gene has CDR1 KGHDR and CDR2 SFDVKD. This CDR3 comprises 16 residues.

This clonotype turned up a few times. This chain links TRBV7-2 with TRBJ1-1, with TRBD1 matching 7 bases. The germline V gene has CDR1 SGHTA and CDR2 FQGNSA. CDR3 length: 15 residues. V was clipped by 5 bases and J by 2 bases; unmatched bases: 8. CDR3 coding DNA: TGTGCCAGCAGCCCCAAGGGGGCAGATAACACTGAAGCTTTCTTT. Translated: CASSPKGADNTEAFF.

This chain joins TRBV3-1 and TRBJ1-4, with D perhaps TRBD1 (6 bases). Trimming took 4 bases from V and 0 from J, leaving 15 bases between them. CDR1 is LGHDT, CDR2 YNNKEL, per germline (reference sequence). This CDR3 comprises 17 residues. The CDR3 sequence is CASSPNLRQATNEKLFF. CDR3 sequence (DNA): TGTGCCAGCAGCCCTAACCTCCGACAGGCAACTAATGAAAAACTGTTTTTT.

This clonotype has at least ten counts. The chain joins TRBV7-9 to TRBJ2-3; D is possibly TRBD2 (6 bases). This CDR3 has 15 amino acids. The ends were cut back, 5 bases at V and 0 bases at J, with 12 bases in the middle. Germline assignment: CDR1 SEHNR and CDR2 FQNEAQ (reference sequence). The CDR3 sequence is CASSPEGTSTDTQYF. The CDR3 DNA reads TGTGCCAGCAGCCCAGAAGGGACTAGCACAGATACGCAGTATTTT.

Only a few counts were recorded for this clonotype. The chain employs TRBV5-1 and TRBJ2-5, with a possible D match to TRBD1 (6 bases). The CDR3 contains 14 residues. The V and J ends lost 2 bases and 5 bases respectively, with 13 bases between them. Germline CDR1 SGHRS, CDR2 YFSETQ. For the CDR3, the DNA is TGCGCCAGCAGCTTAACAGGGTTATGGGAGACCCAGTACTTC. It codes for CASSLTGLWETQYF.

This clonotype came up a few times. The chain uses TRBV20-1 and TRBJ2-5, with TRBD2 matching over 13 bases. The CDR3 consists of 16 residues. With 0 bases clipped from V and 2 bases from J, the junction kept 3 bases outside the gene matches. The germline CDR1 and CDR2 sequences are DFQATT and SNEGSKA (reference sequence). The CDR3 loop is CSAREGLAGDQETQYF. The CDR3 DNA sequence: TGCAGTGCTAGAGAAGGACTAGCGGGGGATCAAGAGACCCAGTACTTC.

This clonotype was recorded a few times. The J gene is TRBJ1-1, the V gene TRBV19; unclear D gene. V lost 3 bases, J lost 1 base, and 9 bases lay in between. The CDR3 contains 14 residues. Germline V lookup: CDR1 LNHDA, CDR2 SQIVND (reference sequence). The chain's CDR3 is CASSMRHGNTEAFF. The DNA for the CDR3 is TGTGCCAGTAGTATGCGACACGGGAACACTGAAGCTTTCTTT.

This clonotype was detected ten times or more. The chain uses TRBV20-1 and TRBJ2-7; D is possibly TRBD1 (5 bases). Trimming left V 0 bases short and J 0 bases short, with 9 bases between. The CDR3 has 14 amino acids. Germline V gene data show CDR1 as DFQATT and CDR2 as SNEGSKA (reference sequence). The CDR3 is CSARDAGNSYEQYF. CDR3 coding DNA: TGCAGTGCTAGAGATGCAGGGAACTCCTACGAGCAGTACTTC.

This clonotype was seen only a few times. The V and J genes are TRBV7-3 and TRBJ2-1, with 8 bases matching TRBD2. CDR1 SGHTA and CDR2 FQGTGA come from the germline V gene. The junction had 18 bases not matched to a gene; V was cut back by 2 bases and J by 9 bases. The CDR3 runs 18 residues. CDR3 nucleotide sequence: TGTGCCAGCAGCTTACGGGGGGGCGACTCAAGGGATCATGGTGAGCAGTTCTTC. Protein product: CASSLRGGDSRDHGEQFF.

The J gene is TRBJ1-1, the V gene TRBV30, with D unresolved. Germline assignment: CDR1 GTSNPN and CDR2 SVGIG (reference sequence). The V end was cut by 1 base, the J end by 4 bases, with 10 bases between. The CDR3 is 13 residues long. This CDR3 is CAWSGRERTEAFF. The CDR3, as DNA: TGTGCCTGGAGTGGACGGGAACGCACTGAAGCTTTCTTT.

This clonotype was recorded a few times. The chain is built from TRBV7-8 and TRBJ2-3, with D perhaps being TRBD1 or TRBD2 (5 bases each). The CDR3 length is 14 residues. Per germline, CDR1 SGHVS and CDR2 FQNEAQ. Deletions cut 3 bases from V and 7 bases from J, with 14 bases between. The CDR3: CASSFPEGLNTQYF. The CDR3 coding sequence is TGTGCCAGCAGCTTCCCTGAGGGGCTAAATACGCAGTATTTT.

This clonotype was found a few times. V gene TRBV24-1 combines with J gene TRBJ2-3, with unresolved D. The V gene's germline CDR1 is KGHDR and CDR2 SFDVKD. CDR3 length: 13 amino acids. The germline V and J ends were trimmed by 4 bases and 4 bases, with 8 bases remaining between them. The CDR3 protein is CATSDRNSDTQYF. CDR3 coding DNA: TGTGCCACCAGTGACCGGAACTCAGATACGCAGTATTTT.

This clonotype was observed at least ten times. The chain has TRBV25-1 and TRBJ2-6; D remains unclear. The CDR3 runs 12 residues. V dropped 10 bases and J dropped 0 bases, with 4 bases sitting between them. Looked up from germline, CDR1 is MGHDK and CDR2 is SYGVNS. CDR3: CATNSGANVLTF. CDR3 nucleotide sequence: TGTGCCACCAACTCTGGGGCCAACGTCCTGACTTTC.